This TCR beta chain was observed in a study of T cell repertoires in ileal Crohn's disease. Study at large: M6 samples are neoterminal ileum biopsies from postoperative colonoscopy.

The study, taken as a whole, reports: Every patient over 26.8% clonality showed endoscopic recurrence.

The table came from immunoSEQ multiplex PCR; TCRdb's copy has only in-frame clones and leaves some out. The sample comprises over 9,000 clones, around 80% of which are singletons, and about 14% rests with the top ten. To note about this clone: Its cognate antigen is unknown.

Time point denoted: neoterminal ileum biopsy at postoperative endoscopy, about 6 months after surgery. Sequenced input: ileal tissue. The clonotype was recovered from an adult with Crohn's disease.

The chain's CDR3 is CASSPGMGPSSYEQYF. The CDR3 coding sequence is TGTGCCAGCAGCCCCGGTATGGGCCCCTCTTCCTACGAGCAGTACTTC. This chain joins TRBV7-9 and TRBJ2-5; D is uncertain. The better agreement between TRBJ2-7 and the DNA end casts doubt on the J call. This CDR3 has 16 amino acids. Germline loops: CDR1 SEHNR, CDR2 FQNEAQ (reference sequence).